A single TCR beta chain is shown here with its context. Its specificity is not known. Assay: immunoSEQ multiplex PCR; the TCRdb copy retains only in-frame clones and omits some. Of about 30,000 clones in the sample, more than 75% are singletons; the top ten hold over 45%. This sample is drawn from a study of lymphopenia after photon versus proton radiotherapy. Study-wide results and caveats: In patients who died, overall survival fell as post-nadir TCR diversity dropped more. After lymphocyte nadir, photon-treated repertoires showed oligoclonal expansion, especially CD8+ Temra.

CDR3 size: 14 residues. Trimming removed 6 bases from V and 12 bases from J; junction bases left unmatched: 13. Germline loops: CDR1 MNHEY, CDR2 SMNVEV (reference sequence). This rearrangement joins TRBV27 to TRBJ2-1, with 8 bases matching TRBD2. The sequence was collected from a woman in her sixties with cholangiocarcinoma. Some clones in this sample may be carry-over from other donors' samples. This material consisted of peripheral blood, taken from a patient treated with proton-based radiotherapy. CDR3 region: CASRGTRWWNRQFF. The CDR3 nucleotides read TGTGCCAGCAGGGGGACTAGGTGGTGGAATAGGCAGTTCTTC.